The 8 T cell receptor beta chains listed next were all sequenced from one sample in a study of cytomegalovirus exposure and HLA in healthy donors. With 60 Vbeta and 13 Jbeta primers, the PCR was carried out. The method was immunoSEQ multiplex PCR; TCRdb's version includes in-frame clones alone and lacks a portion of them. The sample lists some 110,000 clones; less than 80% were seen once. The sequenced sample was PBMCs. Receptors were obtained from a man in his fifties or sixties in good health and CMV-seronegative.

This clone was seen only once. The genes are TRBV9 and TRBJ2-5, with 7 bases lining up with TRBD1. The CDR3 totals 14 residues. Per the germline V gene, CDR1 is SGDLS and CDR2 is YYNGEE. The V gene end was trimmed by 4 bases and the J gene end by 4 bases; junction bases not matched to a gene: 7. CDR3 sequence reads: CASSPWDSAETQYF. CDR3 DNA sequence: TGTGCCAGCAGCCCTTGGGACAGTGCAGAGACCCAGTACTTC.

The chain uses TRBV5-4 and TRBJ2-3, with 11 bases fitting TRBD1. The CDR3 covers 15 residues. CDR1 SGHNT and CDR2 YYREEE come from the germline V gene (reference sequence). Germline trimming cut 4 bases from V and 4 bases from J; bases unmatched to any gene: 5. CDR3 amino acids: CASSPAGQGADTQYF. In nucleotides, the CDR3 is TGTGCCAGCAGCCCAGCGGGACAGGGGGCAGATACGCAGTATTTT. Drawing the rest from reference TRBV5-4 and TRBJ2-3, the complete variable domain is ETGVTQSPTHLIKTRGQQVTLRCSSQSGHNTVSWYQQALGQGPQFIFQYYREEENGRGNFPPRFSGLQFPNYSSELNVNALELDDSALYLCASSPAGQGADTQYFGPGTRLTVL.

This clone was counted a single time. The J gene is TRBJ1-2, the V gene TRBV6-5; TRBD1 is a possible D gene (6 bases). Per the germline V gene, CDR1 is MNHEY and CDR2 is SVGAGI. This CDR3 comprises 15 residues. V was cut by 3 bases and J by 4 bases, with 15 bases left in between. The DNA of the CDR3 is TGTGCCAGCAGTTATCTGGGGGCGCGTGGCTATGGCTACACCTTC. The encoded protein is CASSYLGARGYGYTF.

This sequence joins TRBV6-6 and TRBJ2-7; D unclear. Germline assignment: CDR1 MNHNY and CDR2 SVGAGI (reference sequence). The V gene lost 6 bases and the J gene lost 3 bases, with 15 bases spanning the gap. The CDR3 extends over 14 amino acids. This CDR3 is CASRQTASSYEQYF. Written as DNA, the CDR3 is TGTGCCAGCAGACAAACAGCCTCCAGCTACGAGCAGTACTTC.

This clone has more than one count but fewer than ten. The chain links TRBV4-2 to TRBJ2-3; 13 bases match TRBD2. Germline lookup yields CDR1 LGHNA and CDR2 YNFKEQ. The CDR3 loop spans 14 amino acids. J gave up 6 bases and V 4 bases, and 1 base lay outside the gene matches. The chain's CDR3 is CASSPGLAGDTQYF. The CDR3 bases are TGTGCCAGCAGCCCGGGACTAGCGGGGGATACGCAGTATTTT.

This clone was seen only a few times. The chain is built from TRBV6-1 and TRBJ2-7, with D maybe TRBD2 (7 bases). This CDR3 region has 15 residues. V was cut by 6 bases and J by 1 base, with 16 bases left in between. The germline V gene has CDR1 MNHNS and CDR2 SASEGT. The CDR3: CASREKGRGSYEQYV. In DNA form, the CDR3 reads TGTGCCAGCAGAGAGAAAGGGAGGGGGTCCTACGAGCAGTACGTC.

The sample holds a few counts of this clone. The V call is TRBV5-1, the J call TRBJ1-2; D may be TRBD1 (6 bases). CDR3 length equals 15 residues. Germline CDR1 is SGHRS and CDR2 is YFSETQ. The V end was cut by 0 bases, the J end by 2 bases, with 11 bases between. The CDR3 loop is CASSLAAGQNYGYTF. In DNA form, the CDR3 reads TGCGCCAGCAGCTTGGCCGCAGGACAGAACTATGGCTACACCTTC.

Concerning this clone itself: A read error may account for a junction end that differs from germline. The rearrangement uses TRBV10-3 and TRBJ2-7; 12 nucleotides match TRBD2. Looked up from germline, CDR1 is ENHRY and CDR2 is SYGVKD. The CDR3 spans 18 residues. Here the CDR3 DNA reads TGTGCCATCAGTCCCTCCCGGACAGGGAGACTAGCGGGGGCGGAGCGGTACTTC. It encodes CAISPSRTGRLAGAERYF.